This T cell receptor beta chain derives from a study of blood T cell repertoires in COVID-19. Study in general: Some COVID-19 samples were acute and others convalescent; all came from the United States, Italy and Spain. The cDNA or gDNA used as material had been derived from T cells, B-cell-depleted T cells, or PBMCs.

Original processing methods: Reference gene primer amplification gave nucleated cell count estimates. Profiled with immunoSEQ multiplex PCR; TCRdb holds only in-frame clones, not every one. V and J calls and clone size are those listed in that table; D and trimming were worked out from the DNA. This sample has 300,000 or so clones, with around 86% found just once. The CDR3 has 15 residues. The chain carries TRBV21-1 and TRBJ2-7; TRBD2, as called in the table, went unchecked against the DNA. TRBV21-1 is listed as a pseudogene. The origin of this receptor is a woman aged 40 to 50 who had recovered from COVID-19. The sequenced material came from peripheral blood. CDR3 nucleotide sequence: TGTGCCAGCAGCAAAGGGCCGCGGGGGGGCGACGAGCAGTACTTC. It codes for CASSKGPRGGDEQYF.